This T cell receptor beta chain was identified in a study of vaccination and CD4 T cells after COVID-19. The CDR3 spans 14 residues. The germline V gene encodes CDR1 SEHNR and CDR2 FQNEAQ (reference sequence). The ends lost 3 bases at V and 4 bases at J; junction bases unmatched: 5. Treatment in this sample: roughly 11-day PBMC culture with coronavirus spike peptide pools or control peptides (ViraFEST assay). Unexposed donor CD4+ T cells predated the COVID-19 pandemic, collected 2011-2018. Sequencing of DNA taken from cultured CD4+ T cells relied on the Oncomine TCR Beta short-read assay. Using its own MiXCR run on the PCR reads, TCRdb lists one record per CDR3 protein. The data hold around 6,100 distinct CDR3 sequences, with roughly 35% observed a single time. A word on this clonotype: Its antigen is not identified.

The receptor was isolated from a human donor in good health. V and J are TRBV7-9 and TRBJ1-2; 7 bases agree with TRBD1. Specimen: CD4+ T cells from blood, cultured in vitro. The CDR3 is CASSFYRGPYGYTF. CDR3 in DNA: TGTGCCAGCAGCTTCTACAGGGGACCCTATGGCTACACCTTC.